The subject of this entry is one TCR beta chain. The data are from a study of Ad26.COV2.S vaccination and SARS-CoV-2 variants. Background on the study: Trial arm assignment for the donor was COV1001 Ad26.COV2.S.

Only in-frame clones appear in the TCRdb table, and some are missing; sequencing was by immunoSEQ multiplex PCR. Counted here are fewer than 500,000 clones, 90% occurring once; the ten biggest clones make up around 4.5%. Noted treatment: about 20 received Ad26.COV2.S at low or high dose, single or two shots; roughly 5 received placebo; per-sample allocation not given. Following the first vaccine or placebo injection, samples were taken on day 63. The J segment lost 6 bases and the V segment lost 2 bases, leaving 9 bases of the junction unmatched. The CDR3 is 15 residues long. V is TRBV23-1 and J is TRBJ1-2; 7 bases are a match to TRBD1. TRBV23-1 carries the ORF label, with uncertain function. The clonotype was recovered from a person between 18 and 65 years old who received the Ad26.COV2.S COVID-19 vaccine or a placebo. The sequenced sample was peripheral blood, obtained in a trial of Ad26.COV2.S vaccine versus placebo. CDR3 nucleotide sequence: TGCGCCAGCAGTCAACCTGACAGGGCCTCCGATGGCTACACCTTC. Translated, it gives CASSQPDRASDGYTF.